Following are 8 T cell receptor beta chains from one sample sequenced in a study of molecular identifiers for immune sequencing clone quantification. Using its own MiXCR run on the PCR reads, TCRdb lists one record per CDR3 protein. The sample carries about 320,000 distinct CDR3 sequences, about 21% recorded once. The sequencing input was naive CD8+ T cells from blood, with Jurkat cell RNA spiked in. Subset meaning: FACS-sorted CD8+CD4-CCR7+CD45RA+ naive T cells. All receptors come from a human donor in good health. Some libraries in this study had Jurkat cell RNA spiked in.

V gene TRBV4-1 combines with J gene TRBJ1-5, with D hard to call. The CDR3 is 16 amino acids. The ends were cut back, 0 bases at V and 11 bases at J, with 20 bases in the middle. Per the germline V gene, CDR1 is MGHRA and CDR2 is YSYEKL. CDR3 protein: CASSQEMGSPAWAQHF. CDR3 sequence (DNA): TGCGCCAGCAGCCAAGAGATGGGCAGCCCCGCATGGGCCCAGCATTTT.

This clonotype was seen many times. V gene TRBV7-6 combines with J gene TRBJ2-2; D gene ambiguous. Germline V gene sequence: CDR1 SGHVS, CDR2 FNYEAQ. The V gene lost 8 bases and the J gene lost 7 bases, with 17 bases spanning the gap. The CDR3 length is 14 residues. CDR3 nucleotides: TGTGCCAGCTCTGTTGGGCTGGGGAACGGGGAGCTGTTTTTT. It codes for CASSVGLGNGELFF.

In its sample, this clonotype was seen many times. The chain recombines TRBV5-6 with TRBJ2-7; no firm D call. Per the germline V gene, CDR1 is SGHDT and CDR2 is YYEEEE. V was pared by 3 bases and J by 7 bases, with 8 bases between. The CDR3 runs 11 residues. The DNA of the CDR3 is TGTGCCAGCAGCTCGCCTTGGGAGCAGTACTTC. Translation gives CASSSPWEQYF.

Details on this clonotype: A much larger clone lies one base from this, so it may be a read error. The V and J genes are TRBV20-1 and TRBJ2-3; the D is unclear. The germline CDR1 and CDR2 sequences are DFQATT and SNEGSKA (reference sequence). The CDR3 is 17 residues long. The CDR3 region is CSAGDRTVLISTDTQYF. For the CDR3, the DNA is TGCAGTGCTGGAGATCGGACGGTACTAATAAGCACAGATACGCAGTATTTT.

This clonotype was recorded many times. The chain uses TRBV7-9 and TRBJ1-1; D ambiguous. V lost 1 base to trimming and J lost 7 bases, with 7 bases between them. Germline V gives CDR1 SEHNR, CDR2 FQNEAQ (reference sequence). CDR3 size: 12 residues. The CDR3 here is CASSLGGIEAFF. In DNA, the CDR3 is TGTGCCAGCAGCTTAGGAGGGATTGAAGCTTTCTTT.

The sample holds a few counts of this clonotype. The chain combines TRBV27 with TRBJ1-1, with a tentative D call TRBD1 (6 bases). The CDR3 totals 13 residues. Trimming stripped 3 bases from V and 8 bases from J, with 13 bases between. CDR1 is MNHEY, CDR2 SMNVEV, per germline (reference sequence). CDR3: CASSLAGAVEAFF. CDR3 nucleotides: TGTGCCAGCAGTTTGGCAGGGGCGGTCGAAGCTTTCTTT.

There are a few counts of this clonotype. This chain joins TRBV10-3 and TRBJ2-3; D is possibly TRBD2 (5 bases). The germline gives CDR1 ENHRY, CDR2 SYGVKD. This CDR3 region has 13 residues. The ends were cut back, 5 bases at V and 2 bases at J, with 8 bases in the middle. The CDR3 reads CAISRGITDTQYF. The CDR3 bases are TGTGCCATCAGTCGGGGAATCACAGATACGCAGTATTTT.

This clonotype was recorded many times. This chain joins TRBV13 and TRBJ1-3; no definite D call. The length of the CDR3 is 15 residues. Germline CDR1 is PRHDT and CDR2 is FYEKMQ (reference sequence). Trimming left V 0 bases short and J 0 bases short, with 6 bases between. Here the CDR3 reads CASSLGLSSGNTIYF. The CDR3 nucleotides are TGTGCCAGCAGCTTAGGGCTCAGCTCTGGAAACACCATATATTTT.